Listed here are 5 T cell receptor beta chains from one sample, sequenced in a study of T-cell reconstitution after alpha-beta-depleted transplantation in children (dated by TCRdb to the mid-2010s). The sample's treatment or condition label is to be understood as: allogeneic hematopoietic cell transplantation with graft depleted of TCRalphabeta T cells and CD19 B cells. The library was produced with PCR. Sequencing instrument: Illumina HiSeq 2500. To normalize quantification of the TCRbeta repertoire, the TCR libraries were built with molecular barcoding that relied on unique molecular identifiers. TCRdb reran the public reads through fastp at Q25 and MiXCR, keeping productive beta chains. Merged by CDR3 protein, the rows form single entries marked with the most common genes and DNA. The sample includes 500,000 to 750,000 distinct CDR3 sequences, with more than 20% observed a single time. The ten most abundant clones make up about 35% of the sample.

The material was PBMCs, obtained before TCRalphabeta/CD19-depleted stem cell transplant. The source of these receptors is a boy under two years old with Wiskott-Aldrich syndrome, due to receive a stem cell transplant.

This clonotype appeared once. The rearrangement joins TRBV11-2 to TRBJ2-4; possibly TRBD1 or TRBD2 for D (5 bases each). This CDR3 has 13 amino acids. Germline loops: CDR1 SGHAT, CDR2 FQNNGV. Trimming took 3 bases from V and 8 from J, leaving 11 bases between them. This CDR3 reads CASSFGVGDIQYF. In nucleotides, the CDR3 is TGTGCCAGCAGCTTTGGAGTGGGGGACATTCAGTACTTC.

This clonotype has just a few counts. The chain recombines TRBV9 with TRBJ1-1; D is possibly TRBD1 (6 bases). The V end lost 0 bases, the J end lost 1 base, and 7 bases lay between the germline ends. Per the germline V gene, CDR1 is SGDLS and CDR2 is YYNGEE. CDR3 length: 14 amino acids. The CDR3 is CASSVGDKNTEAFF. CDR3 nucleotides: TGTGCCAGCAGCGTAGGGGACAAGAACACTGAAGCTTTCTTT.

This clonotype was seen ten or more times. The chain is built from TRBV7-9 and TRBJ2-1, with unresolved D. The CDR3 runs 11 residues. The V end was cut by 3 bases, the J end by 7 bases, with 4 bases between. Germline V gene sequence: CDR1 SEHNR, CDR2 FQNEAQ (reference sequence). CDR3 DNA: TGTGCCAGCAGCTTCGCTAATGAGCAGTTCTTC. It specifies CASSFANEQFF.

The rearrangement joins TRBV28 to TRBJ2-7; 11 bases fit TRBD2. Trimming removed 3 bases from V and 2 bases from J; junction bases left unmatched: 6. This CDR3 is built from 16 residues. Germline V gives CDR1 MDHEN, CDR2 SYDVKM. CDR3 sequence: CASSFPLSGRAYEQYF. CDR3 nucleotides: TGTGCCAGCAGTTTCCCACTTAGCGGGAGGGCCTACGAGCAGTACTTC.

This chain joins TRBV5-1 and TRBJ2-5; D gene uncertain. Trimming stripped 0 bases from V and 2 bases from J, with 11 bases between. CDR3 length: 15 amino acids. CDR1 is SGHRS and CDR2 is YFSETQ in the germline V gene. Here the CDR3 reads CASSLDVLGQETQYF. CDR3 nucleotides: TGCGCCAGCAGCTTGGATGTTTTGGGGCAAGAGACCCAGTACTTC.